A single sample gave rise to the 5 T cell receptor beta chains below, sequenced in a study of shared clonotypes between healthy human individuals. Assay used: immunoSEQ multiplex PCR; TCRdb lists only in-frame clones, some missing. The table records about half a million clones, around three quarters of them present only once. Source material: PBMCs. These receptors were taken from a woman aged 40 to 49 in good health. Some clones in this sample may be carry-over from other donors' samples.

This clone was counted a single time. This chain uses TRBV19 with TRBJ2-1, with unresolved D. The V and J ends lost 1 base and 4 bases respectively, with 14 bases between them. Germline loops: CDR1 LNHDA, CDR2 SQIVND (reference sequence). This CDR3 has 16 residues. In DNA, the CDR3 is TGTGCCAGTAGTATAGCGGCTCAGAGTTCGTACAATGAGCAGTTCTTC. Translated: CASSIAAQSSYNEQFF.

The chain is built from TRBV28 and TRBJ1-2; no clear D gene. This CDR3 region has 12 residues. Trimming stripped 8 bases from V and 7 bases from J, with 14 bases between. The V gene's germline CDR1 is MDHEN and CDR2 SYDVKM. CDR3 in amino acids: CASWTPNSGYTF. CDR3 coding DNA: TGTGCCAGCTGGACCCCCAACAGTGGCTACACCTTC.

The rearrangement links TRBV4-2 to TRBJ2-7; 10 nucleotides agree with TRBD1. V lost 1 base and J lost 3; bases outside the gene matches: 3. CDR3 length: 15 amino acids. Germline V gene sequence: CDR1 LGHNA, CDR2 YNFKEQ. DNA of the CDR3: TGTGCCAGCAGCCAAGGACAGGGGGCCTACTACGAGCAGTACTTC. Protein product: CASSQGQGAYYEQYF.

This clone was found once. The V call is TRBV2, the J call TRBJ1-3, with D hard to call. Germline V gives CDR1 SNHLY, CDR2 FYNNEI. V lost 4 bases and J lost 0, with 13 bases in between. CDR3 length equals 16 residues. The CDR3 nucleotides read TGTGCCAGCAGTGTAGCCTACGCGTCCTCTGGAAACACCATATATTTT. Its translation: CASSVAYASSGNTIYF.

V gene TRBV15 combines with J gene TRBJ2-3, with 7 bases lining up with TRBD2. V was pared by 5 bases and J by 5 bases, with 7 bases of the junction left unmatched. CDR1 and CDR2 from the germline V gene are LNHNV and YYDKDF (reference sequence). The CDR3 sequence is 14 residues long. The CDR3 loop is CATSPGGSVDTQYF. The DNA for the CDR3 is TGTGCCACCAGCCCGGGCGGGAGCGTAGATACGCAGTATTTT.